Below, 29 T cell receptor beta chains from the same sample are listed, as sequenced in a study of OX40 agonist ivuxolimab in advanced cancers. TCRdb keeps only in-frame clones here, not all; method: immunoSEQ multiplex PCR. The sample holds approximately 8,800 clones, about 81% seen once. Sequences were derived from CD4+ or CD8+ T cells sorted from blood, sampled in a trial of the OX40 agonist ivuxolimab. These TCRs come from an adult with an advanced solid tumor such as melanoma, head and neck, liver or kidney cancer.

This clone showed up just once. The rearrangement uses TRBV5-1 and TRBJ2-5; TRBD2 agrees at 7 bases. The end of the DNA aligns better with TRBJ2-7, so the J call may be wrong. CDR1 and CDR2 from the germline V gene are SGHRS and YFSETQ. The CDR3 has 15 amino acids. The CDR3 DNA reads as TGCGCCAGCAGCTTGGGCCTAGCGGACGGATACGAGCAGTACTTC. This translates into CASSLGLADGYEQYF.

This clone has more than one count but fewer than ten. CDR3 bases: TGCGCCAGCAGCCAAGCTGGCTATGGCTACACCTTC. Residues: CASSQAGYGYTF. The chain uses TRBV4-1 and TRBJ1-2, with D uncertain. The germline V gene encodes CDR1 MGHRA and CDR2 YSYEKL. CDR3 length: 12 residues. V lost 1 base and J 4 bases, leaving 4 bases between the germline ends.

This chain uses TRBV9 with TRBJ2-7; tentatively, D is TRBD1 or TRBD2 (5 bases each). Germline assignment: CDR1 SGDLS and CDR2 YYNGEE. CDR3 size: 15 residues. Trimming left V 4 bases short and J 2 bases short, with 16 bases between. Here the CDR3 reads CASSPEGSQTYEQYF. In DNA form, the CDR3 reads TGTGCCAGCAGCCCCGAGGGGTCGCAAACCTACGAGCAGTACTTC.

The V gene is TRBV15, the J gene TRBJ2-1; 10 nucleotides match TRBD1. The V gene's germline CDR1 is LNHNV and CDR2 YYDKDF (reference sequence). This CDR3 is built from 16 residues. V shed 4 bases and J 7 bases; nucleotides not matched to a gene: 10. This CDR3 is CATSTRRTGGLNEQFF. The CDR3 DNA follows: TGTGCCACCAGCACCCGAAGGACAGGGGGGTTGAATGAGCAGTTCTTC. Using reference TRBV15 and TRBJ2-1 for the parts outside the CDR3, the full variable domain is DAMVIQNPRYQVTQFGKPVTLSCSQTLNHNVMYWYQQKSSQAPKLLFHYYDKDFNNEADTPDNFQSRRPNTSFCFLDIRSPGLGDTAMYLCATSTRRTGGLNEQFFGPGTRLTVL.

The chain links TRBV19 to TRBJ2-2; D is unresolved. Germline loops: CDR1 LNHDA, CDR2 SQIVND (reference sequence). V lost 4 bases to trimming and J lost 5 bases, with 14 bases between them. The CDR3 spans 15 residues. The CDR3 is CASSKGRVGTGELFF. The CDR3 region has the DNA TGTGCCAGTAGTAAGGGAAGGGTTGGAACCGGGGAGCTGTTTTTT. The entire variable domain, with the rest obtained from reference TRBV19 and TRBJ2-2, is as follows: DGGITQSPKYLFRKEGQNVTLSCEQNLNHDAMYWYRQDPGQGLRLIYYSQIVNDFQKGDIAEGYSVSREKKESFPLTVTSAQKNPTAFYLCASSKGRVGTGELFFGEGSRLTVL.

This clone has only a few counts. CDR3 sequence reads: CASSSSGTGFITGELFF. In DNA form, the CDR3 reads TGTGCCAGCAGCTCATCTGGGACGGGATTTATCACCGGGGAGCTGTTTTTT. The chain is built from TRBV7-9 and TRBJ2-2; tentatively, D is TRBD1 or TRBD2 (5 bases each). The CDR3 runs to 17 residues. The germline V gene has CDR1 SEHNR and CDR2 FQNEAQ (reference sequence). V lost 4 bases, J lost 4 bases, and 19 bases lay in between. Using reference TRBV7-9 and TRBJ2-2 for the parts outside the CDR3, the full variable domain is DTGVSQNPRHKITKRGQNVTFRCDPISEHNRLYWYRQTLGQGPEFLTYFQNEAQLEKSRLLSDRFSAERPKGSFSTLEIQRTEQGDSAMYLCASSSSGTGFITGELFFGEGSRLTVL.

V usage is TRBV5-6 and J usage is TRBJ1-1; D ambiguous. The CDR3 totals 15 residues. Trimming took off 3 bases at V and 1 base at J, with 13 bases between the two ends. Per the germline V gene, CDR1 is SGHDT and CDR2 is YYEEEE. CDR3 sequence (DNA): TGTGCCAGCAGCTCGGGAACGTCAGCGAACACTGAAGCTTTCTTT. The encoded protein is CASSSGTSANTEAFF.

This clone was counted only a few times. The chain has TRBV11-3 and TRBJ1-5; no definite D call. Trimming left V 5 bases short and J 4 bases short, with 15 bases between. This CDR3 has 15 amino acids. Germline values: CDR1 SGHNT, CDR2 YENEEA. CDR3 DNA: TGTGCCAGCAGCGCGAATCTAGTTTGGAATCAGCCCCAGCATTTT. Protein sequence: CASSANLVWNQPQHF. Full variable domain (remainder filled in from reference TRBV11-3 and TRBJ1-5): EAGVVQSPRYKIIEKKQPVAFWCNPISGHNTLYWYLQNLGQGPELLIRYENEEAVDDSQLPKDRFSAERLKGVDSTLKIQPAELGDSAVYLCASSANLVWNQPQHFGDGTRLSIL.

J is TRBJ1-4 and V is TRBV10-3; 8 bases align to TRBD1. The junction had 9 bases not matched to a gene; V was cut back by 2 bases and J by 7 bases. Germline V gene data show CDR1 as ENHRY and CDR2 as SYGVKD. This CDR3 is 16 amino acids long. The CDR3 loop is CAISEPPGQGGEKLFF. CDR3 DNA: TGTGCCATCAGTGAGCCACCTGGACAGGGCGGTGAAAAACTGTTTTTT.

Note on this clone: This sample includes further DNA sequences coding for the same CDR3. The chain has TRBV7-3 and TRBJ2-7; unclear D gene. Germline CDR1 SGHTA, CDR2 FQGTGA. The V end was cut by 1 base, the J end by 5 bases, with 9 bases between. The CDR3 consists of 13 residues. This chain's CDR3 is CASSLKVRDEQYF. The CDR3, as DNA: TGTGCCAGCAGCTTAAAGGTCCGGGACGAGCAGTACTTC.

The chain combines TRBV9 with TRBJ2-3; D may match TRBD1 or TRBD2 (5 bases each). The CDR3 totals 15 residues. V shed 5 bases and J shed 5 bases, with 18 bases lying between them. The germline CDR1 and CDR2 sequences are SGDLS and YYNGEE. CDR3 protein: CASSGGNPWGDTQYF. CDR3 DNA sequence: TGTGCCAGCAGTGGGGGAAACCCATGGGGAGATACGCAGTATTTT.

The chain is built from TRBV7-2 and TRBJ2-5, with 9 bases lining up with TRBD1. The CDR3 extends over 16 amino acids. The junction had 8 bases not matched to a gene; V was cut back by 0 bases and J by 6 bases. CDR1 and CDR2 (germline): SGHTA, FQGNSA. The CDR3 is CASSLAGGQGTKTQYF. CDR3 DNA: TGTGCCAGCAGCTTAGCGGGGGGACAGGGCACGAAGACCCAGTACTTC.

The chain combines TRBV4-3 with TRBJ2-2, with unresolved D. Germline CDR1 reads LGHNA; CDR2 reads YSLEER. The V end was cut by 0 bases, the J end by 3 bases, with 8 bases between. This CDR3 spans 15 amino acids. DNA for the CDR3: TGCGCCAGCAGCCAAGATCTTTCAGACACCGGGGAGCTGTTTTTT. This sequence encodes CASSQDLSDTGELFF.

The chain is built from TRBV28 and TRBJ2-7; D is possibly TRBD1 (6 bases). This CDR3 has 12 residues. V was cut by 8 bases and J by 2 bases, with 10 bases left in between. Germline loops: CDR1 MDHEN, CDR2 SYDVKM. The CDR3: CASGDTAYEQYF. The CDR3 DNA follows: TGTGCCAGCGGGGACACAGCCTACGAGCAGTACTTC.

V gene TRBV27 combines with J gene TRBJ2-2; D is perhaps TRBD2 (5 bases). The germline CDR1 and CDR2 sequences are MNHEY and SMNVEV (reference sequence). This CDR3 is 16 amino acids long. Trimming removed 1 base from V and 2 bases from J, with 11 bases in between. CDR3 in amino acids: CASSLYSGSNTGELFF. The CDR3 DNA is TGTGCCAGCAGTTTATATTCGGGGTCCAACACCGGGGAGCTGTTTTTT.

The chain joins TRBV2 to TRBJ2-5, with D possibly being TRBD2 (5 bases). Trimming stripped 3 bases from V and 6 bases from J, with 14 bases between. The germline CDR1 and CDR2 sequences are SNHLY and FYNNEI. The CDR3 totals 14 residues. Written as DNA, the CDR3 is TGTGCCAGCAGTGAGCAGATAGCGCCTCAGACCCAGTACTTC. It translates to CASSEQIAPQTQYF.

The chain employs TRBV6-5 and TRBJ1-2; D uncertain. The germline gives CDR1 MNHEY, CDR2 SVGAGI. The CDR3 covers 13 residues. Trimming pared 7 bases from V and 3 bases from J, leaving 12 bases between. The CDR3 DNA reads as TGTGCCAGCACAAAAGGGTATTACTATGGCTACACCTTC. It specifies CASTKGYYYGYTF.

This chain links TRBV27 with TRBJ2-7; 8 bases agree with TRBD1. CDR1 and CDR2 (germline): MNHEY, SMNVEV (reference sequence). V was pared by 4 bases and J by 5 bases, with 7 bases of the junction left unmatched. CDR3 length: 14 amino acids. The CDR3 DNA reads TGTGCCAGCAGTTCTAATGGACAGGGCCACGAGCAGTACTTC. It specifies CASSSNGQGHEQYF.

This clone is a singleton in its sample. The V call is TRBV27, the J call TRBJ2-7; D possibly corresponds to TRBD2 (6 bases). Germline values: CDR1 MNHEY, CDR2 SMNVEV (reference sequence). This CDR3 is built from 14 residues. V was trimmed by 5 bases and J by 2 bases, leaving 13 bases between them. The CDR3 is CASSMFGGPYEQYF. The CDR3, as DNA: TGTGCCAGCAGTATGTTCGGGGGACCCTACGAGCAGTACTTC.

J is TRBJ2-7 and V is TRBV11-1; tentative D call: TRBD1 (6 bases). The germline CDR1 and CDR2 sequences are SGHAT and FQDESV (reference sequence). The CDR3 is 16 residues long. V was clipped by 1 base and J by 4 bases, with 17 bases between them. The CDR3, as DNA: TGTGCCAGCAGCTTAGTGGGAACGGGACACCAATACGAGCAGTACTTC. Encoded protein: CASSLVGTGHQYEQYF.

The CDR3 loop is CASSPKLDRDYGYTF. CDR3 coding DNA: TGTGCCAGCTCACCCAAACTGGACAGGGACTATGGCTACACCTTC. The chain combines TRBV18 with TRBJ1-2; 8 nucleotides line up with TRBD1. The trim removed 3 bases at V and 3 bases at J, leaving 6 bases unmatched. CDR3 size: 15 residues. Per germline, CDR1 KGHSH and CDR2 LQKENI.

This chain links TRBV9 with TRBJ2-7, with 10 bases matching TRBD2. The CDR3 has 14 residues. Germline V lookup: CDR1 SGDLS, CDR2 YYNGEE. Germline trimming cut 5 bases from V and 3 bases from J; bases unmatched to any gene: 5. For the CDR3, the DNA is TGTGCCAGCAGTCTAGCGGGGGCTAACTACGAGCAGTACTTC. Its protein is CASSLAGANYEQYF.

The chain couples TRBV27 to TRBJ1-4, with D maybe TRBD1 (6 bases). The germline V gene encodes CDR1 MNHEY and CDR2 SMNVEV (reference sequence). Trimming took off 5 bases at V and 12 bases at J, with 13 bases between the two ends. The CDR3 consists of 12 residues. CDR3: CASSPGRGQLFF. CDR3 DNA: TGTGCCAGCAGTCCGGGGCGGGGGCAACTGTTTTTT.

The chain is built from TRBV29-1 and TRBJ1-1; a weak D match, TRBD1 (5 bases). This CDR3 is 13 amino acids long. The V end was cut by 3 bases, the J end by 3 bases, with 11 bases between. CDR1 is SQVTM, CDR2 ANQGSEA, per germline. CDR3 nucleotide sequence: TGCAGCGTTGAGGGGGTTGGGGACACTGAAGCTTTCTTT. Translation gives CSVEGVGDTEAFF.

The CDR3 coding sequence is TGTGCCAGCAGGGAAATAGGGGGGAGCACAGATACGCAGTATTTT. Residues: CASREIGGSTDTQYF. This chain uses TRBV6-6 with TRBJ2-3, with D tentatively TRBD1 or TRBD2 (6 bases each). Germline V lookup: CDR1 MNHNY, CDR2 SVGAGI (reference sequence). V was trimmed by 6 bases and J by 0 bases, leaving 13 bases between them. CDR3 length equals 15 residues.

This clone was seen a single time. J is TRBJ2-1 and V is TRBV5-5, with 8 bases identical to TRBD2. Looked up from germline, CDR1 is SGHKS and CDR2 is YYEKEE (reference sequence). With V trimmed by 3 bases and J by 10 bases, 21 bases remained unmatched. The length of the CDR3 is 18 residues. CDR3 coding DNA: TGTGCCAGCAGCTCGGTTCGGGTAAAGAGCGGGGGCCCTAGGGAGCAGTTCTTC. It is translated as CASSSVRVKSGGPREQFF. Drawing the rest from reference TRBV5-5 and TRBJ2-1, the complete variable domain is DAGVTQSPTHLIKTRGQQVTLRCSPISGHKSVSWYQQVLGQGPQFIFQYYEKEERGRGNFPDRFSARQFPNYSSELNVNALLLGDSALYLCASSSVRVKSGGPREQFFGPGTRLTVL.

A few counts support this clone. The rearrangement links TRBV18 to TRBJ2-1; 8 positions match TRBD1. The CDR3 consists of 16 residues. The V segment lost 3 bases and the J segment 5 bases; nucleotides outside the gene matches: 9. Germline V lookup: CDR1 KGHSH, CDR2 LQKENI. CDR3 DNA: TGTGCCAGCTCACCCCCCGGGACAGGTCTCCACAATGAGCAGTTCTTC. This gives the protein CASSPPGTGLHNEQFF. Filled out from reference TRBV18 and TRBJ2-1, the complete variable domain reads NAGVMQNPRHLVRRRGQEARLRCSPMKGHSHVYWYRQLPEEGLKFMVYLQKENIIDESGMPKERFSAEFPKEGPSILRIQQVVRGDSAAYFCASSPPGTGLHNEQFFGPGTRLTVL.

The rearrangement joins TRBV9 to TRBJ2-7; 11 bases fit TRBD1. J lost 6 bases, V lost 2 bases, and 4 bases had no gene match. The V gene's germline CDR1 is SGDLS and CDR2 YYNGEE. This CDR3 has 14 residues. CDR3 DNA sequence: TGTGCCAGCAGCGTCGGACAGGGGGCGGGCGAGCAGTACTTC. It encodes CASSVGQGAGEQYF.

CDR3 amino acids: CASSDRDRGGGTEAFF. The CDR3 nucleotides read TGTGCCAGCAGCGACCGGGACAGGGGTGGGGGCACTGAAGCTTTCTTT. The chain carries TRBV5-4 and TRBJ1-1; 10 bases agree with TRBD1. The CDR3 contains 16 residues. Losses at the gene ends were 4 bases for V and 4 bases for J; bases not matched to a gene: 10. The V gene's germline CDR1 is SGHNT and CDR2 YYREEE (reference sequence).